One and the same sample provided the 10 T cell receptor beta chains below, sequenced in a study of blood T cell repertoires in COVID-19. The method was immunoSEQ multiplex PCR; TCRdb's version includes in-frame clones alone and lacks a portion of them. The data contain about 50,000 clones, approximately 87% of them seen just once; the ten biggest clones take up less than 2.5%. Sequencing was done on a sample of peripheral blood. Receptors originate from a woman older than 75 with COVID-19, enrolled during active disease.

This clone was observed a single time. The genes are TRBV7-2 and TRBJ1-1, with 8 bases matching TRBD1. The CDR3 is 14 residues long. CDR1 and CDR2 from the germline V gene are SGHTA and FQGNSA. J gave up 5 bases and V 1 base, and 3 bases lay outside the gene matches. CDR3 DNA sequence: TGTGCCAGCAGCTTAGACAGGGGGGGTACTGAAGCTTTCTTT. It codes for CASSLDRGGTEAFF.

This chain joins TRBV19 and TRBJ2-1; 11 bases are a match to TRBD2. V was pared by 6 bases and J by 8 bases, with 9 bases of the junction left unmatched. In germline, CDR1 is LNHDA, CDR2 SQIVND (reference sequence). The CDR3 has 15 residues. CDR3 sequence (DNA): TGTGCCAGTAGAACTAGCGGGGGAGGACGCGATGAGCAGTTCTTC. It codes for CASRTSGGGRDEQFF.

J is TRBJ2-7 and V is TRBV7-9; TRBD1 aligns across 12 bases. The CDR3 sequence is 15 residues long. V was pared by 5 bases and J by 4 bases, with 6 bases of the junction left unmatched. The germline V gene has CDR1 SEHNR and CDR2 FQNEAQ (reference sequence). This chain's CDR3 is CASSAPGQGAYEQYF. In DNA, the CDR3 is TGTGCCAGCAGCGCCCCGGGACAGGGGGCTTACGAGCAGTACTTC. The full variable domain, in which reference TRBV7-9 and TRBJ2-7 provide the parts outside the CDR3, is DTGVSQNPRHKITKRGQNVTFRCDPISEHNRLYWYRQTLGQGPEFLTYFQNEAQLEKSRLLSDRFSAERPKGSFSTLEIQRTEQGDSAMYLCASSAPGQGAYEQYFGPGTRLTVT.

This clone was seen a handful of times. J is TRBJ1-1 and V is TRBV7-6; 8 bases map to TRBD1. The CDR3 covers 16 residues. The germline V gene encodes CDR1 SGHVS and CDR2 FNYEAQ. The trim removed 1 base at V and 0 bases at J, leaving 4 bases unmatched. The CDR3 DNA is TGTGCCAGCAGCTTAGTACAGGGGGGCATGAACACTGAAGCTTTCTTT. It translates to CASSLVQGGMNTEAFF.

The gene calls are TRBV15 and TRBJ2-1; TRBD2 is a possible D gene (5 bases). With 0 bases removed from V and 2 bases from J, the gap between germline ends came to 11 bases. Germline V gene lookup returns CDR1 LNHNV and CDR2 YYDKDF (reference sequence). This CDR3 spans 16 amino acids. CDR3 nucleotides: TGTGCCACCAGCAGAGATGGGAGCGTCGCCTACAATGAGCAGTTCTTC. This gives the protein CATSRDGSVAYNEQFF.

The V call is TRBV11-3, the J call TRBJ2-1, with TRBD2 matching over 8 bases. Germline V gives CDR1 SGHNT, CDR2 YENEEA. This CDR3 is 12 amino acids long. Unmatched junction bases numbered 2, after V lost 5 bases and J lost 8 bases. DNA of the CDR3: TGTGCCAGCAGCCGAGCGGGAGATGAGCAGTTCTTC. Residues: CASSRAGDEQFF.

V gene TRBV19 combines with J gene TRBJ1-1; D remains unclear. The V gene's germline CDR1 is LNHDA and CDR2 SQIVND (reference sequence). This CDR3 is built from 14 residues. The V end was cut by 3 bases, the J end by 1 base, with 9 bases between. The CDR3, as DNA: TGTGCCAGTAGTATGGTCCAGAAGAACACTGAAGCTTTCTTT. Its translation is CASSMVQKNTEAFF. The full variable domain, its missing parts supplied by reference TRBV19 and TRBJ1-1, is DGGITQSPKYLFRKEGQNVTLSCEQNLNHDAMYWYRQDPGQGLRLIYYSQIVNDFQKGDIAEGYSVSREKKESFPLTVTSAQKNPTAFYLCASSMVQKNTEAFFGQGTRLTVV.

The gene calls are TRBV6-5 and TRBJ1-1; perhaps TRBD1 as D (6 bases). Germline CDR1 and CDR2: MNHEY and SVGAGI. Trimming left V 2 bases short and J 3 bases short, with 13 bases between. The CDR3 has 15 amino acids. CDR3 in DNA: TGTGCCAGCAGTTACGGAGCAGGGGTAGACACTGAAGCTTTCTTT. It translates to CASSYGAGVDTEAFF.

V usage is TRBV7-8 and J usage is TRBJ1-3; D may be TRBD1 (5 bases). V was shortened by 3 bases and J by 0 bases, with 12 bases between the two germline ends. The CDR3 consists of 16 residues. Germline CDR1 and CDR2: SGHVS and FQNEAQ. CDR3 in amino acids: CASSFGAGISGNTIYF. CDR3 sequence (DNA): TGTGCCAGCAGCTTCGGCGCAGGGATCTCTGGAAACACCATATATTTT.

In its sample, this clone was seen a few times. This chain joins TRBV19 and TRBJ1-2, with 9 bases identical to TRBD1. V gave up 8 bases and J gave up 4 bases; unmatched junction bases: 8. The CDR3 is 14 amino acids. Germline V lookup: CDR1 LNHDA, CDR2 SQIVND (reference sequence). The CDR3 coding sequence is TGTGCCAGTCAATTAACAGGGGGCCGCTATGGCTACACCTTC. It yields the protein CASQLTGGRYGYTF.